The entry below describes one T cell receptor beta chain. This clonotype was observed a few times. It has no known antigen specificity. Base qualities are not at hand, and no much larger clone is one base apart. These data originate in a study of post-analysis software for immune sequencing data (dated by TCRdb to the mid-2010s). In terms of the full investigation: Disease courses on record covered relapsing-remitting, secondary progressive and progressive-relapsing multiple sclerosis, though some patients had no subtype annotation. The multiple sclerosis patient repertoires were compared with more than 10 previously published healthy control repertoires from donors aged 6 to 25 years. A subset of samples was prepared in parallel using single-end sample barcoding, then pooled and co-amplified after Illumina adapter ligation. Paper-wide results and their limitations: The control group was slightly older than the multiple sclerosis patient group. Normalized Chao1 diversity was significantly lower in multiple sclerosis patients than controls, suggesting substantial peripheral T-cell clonal expansion. Patients showed significantly higher frequencies than controls for roughly five TRBV segments, among them TRBV5-6, TRBV5-1 and TRBV20-1. Direct clustering with F measure revealed strong co-clustering of samples prepared in the same batch, which led to a batch-effect correction.

The method behind the library was PCR. Sequencing was performed on an Illumina HiSeq 2500. Unique molecular identifiers were incorporated into TCR beta cDNA libraries to reduce PCR and sequencing biases. Per 1 to 10 million input T cells, roughly 500,000 cDNA molecules were obtained, such that each molecule approximated one T cell. The patient libraries were prepared and sequenced with the same protocol used for the earlier healthy control dataset. Samples belonging to the same batch were prepared together, multiplexed and sequenced on a shared HiSeq lane. The paper's data handling went like this. MIGEC was used to process the raw barcoded reads, and molecular identifier groups with only a single read were discarded before consensus assembly and CDR3 extraction. Clonotype tables were post-analysed with VDJtools, normalizing diversity by down-sampling all datasets to the smallest sample size. Repertoire overlap clustering matched CDR3 amino acid but not nucleotide sequences to correct batch-related cross-sample contamination. Through fastp at Q25 and MiXCR, TCRdb rebuilt clones from the public reads, retaining in-frame beta chains. All rows with the same CDR3 protein become a single entry with the most common DNA and genes. The V and J calls, along with clone size, are taken from TCRdb and not from the paper's own processing. Present in this sample are 180,000 or so distinct CDR3 sequences, approximately 28% of which were seen just once. The ten largest make up approximately 3% of the sample.

The CDR3 runs 12 residues from the cysteine to the phenylalanine. The entry retains the CDR3 DNA only, 36 bases that are in frame from base 1. As encoded in the germline V gene (reference sequence), CDR1 is DFQATT while CDR2 is SNEGSKA. V loses 4 bases, J loses 8 bases, and the germline ends lie 11 bases apart. To demonstrate the VDJtools post-analysis software, TCR beta repertoires were profiled from the peripheral blood of about 14 young patients with multiple sclerosis. The multiple sclerosis patients were children and adolescents ranging in age from roughly 6 to 15 years. This receptor chain uses TRBV20-1 and TRBJ1-4; too little of a D gene remains to name it. The sequence came from a girl under 18 with multiple sclerosis. The sequencing input was blood. CDR3 protein: CSANPLGEKLFF. The DNA is TGCAGTGCTAACCCTTTGGGGGAAAAACTGTTTTTT.